These T cell receptor beta chains were read from a single sample in a study of cytomegalovirus exposure and HLA in healthy donors. Profiled with immunoSEQ multiplex PCR; TCRdb holds only in-frame clones, not every one. The sample lists 160,000 or so clones, nearly 80% occurring once. What was sequenced was PBMCs. These receptors all come from a woman in her forties in good health and CMV-seronegative. Each CDR3 is given with its conserved first and last residue. Fields, in order: clone size, V gene, D gene, CDR3 length, J gene, CDR3 DNA, CDR3 protein. D genes are given only for firm matches. Expanded clones are given a class, and other clones once, few, many or no size at all.

>-|TRBV5-1|-|15|TRBJ2-5
TGCGCCAGCAGCCTTTTAGGGACATCGCAAGAGACCCAGTACTTC
CASSLLGTSQETQYF
>-|TRBV5-4|-|14|TRBJ1-1
TGTGCCAGCAGCGCCGGCCGGGGGTGGACTGAAGCTTTCTTT
CASSAGRGWTEAFF
>-|TRBV5-4|TRBD2|14|TRBJ2-7
TGTGCCAGCAGCTATCCTAGCGGCTCCTACGAGCAGTACTTC
CASSYPSGSYEQYF
>few|TRBV5-4|-|14|TRBJ1-1
TGTGCCAGCAGTTCTACGAACGTGAACACTGAAGCTTTCTTT
CASSSTNVNTEAFF
>-|TRBV4-1|TRBD1|16|TRBJ2-5
TGCGCCAGCAGCCAAGAGGGGACAGGGACCCAAGAGACCCAGTACTTC
CASSQEGTGTQETQYF
>-|TRBV11-3|-|15|TRBJ1-5
TGTGCCAGCAGCTTAGCTATTTATGGCAATCAGCCCCAGCATTTT
CASSLAIYGNQPQHF
>-|TRBV6-5|TRBD1|16|TRBJ2-2
TGTGCCAGCAGTTCCCGGACAGGGGGCCGGACCGGGGAGCTGTTTTTT
CASSSRTGGRTGELFF
>-|TRBV28|TRBD1|15|TRBJ1-2
TGTGCCAGCAGTCCCCGGGGGACAGGAGTGAACGGCTACACCTTC
CASSPRGTGVNGYTF
>-|TRBV5-8|-|15|TRBJ2-7
TGTGCCAGCAGCCGCCGGGGGACGACCACCTACGAGCAGTACTTC
CASSRRGTTTYEQYF
>few|TRBV5-1|TRBD2|16|TRBJ2-5
TGCGCCAGCAGCTCAGGTCTTGCGGGGGGGCGAGAGACCCAGTACTTC
CASSSGLAGGRETQYF
>-|TRBV12-5|TRBD1|13|TRBJ1-2
TGTGCTAGTGGTTTGGGGACAGGGGGTGGCTACACCTTC
CASGLGTGGGYTF
>-|TRBV2|-|12|TRBJ1-2
TGTGCCAGTGCGACAGACCCCTATGGCTACACCTTC
CASATDPYGYTF
>-|TRBV19|-|14|TRBJ2-2
TGTGCCAGTAGTATAGACAGGGGTACCGGGGAGCTGTTTTTT
CASSIDRGTGELFF
>few|TRBV28|-|15|TRBJ2-4
TGTGCCAGCAGCCCCCGGAGGAGGCTTGGGGACATTCAGTACTTC
CASSPRRRLGDIQYF
>-|TRBV7-9|TRBD1|12|TRBJ2-3
TGTGCCAGCAGCCCCCAGGGGGTGGCGCAGTATTTT
CASSPQGVAQYF
>once|TRBV11-2|TRBD1|15|TRBJ1-2
TGTGCCAGCAGCATCAGACGGGACAGGTACTATGGCTACACCTTC
CASSIRRDRYYGYTF
>-|TRBV27|TRBD1|16|TRBJ2-1
TGTGCCAGCAGTTTGTCGACAGGGGCTTCGTACAATGAGCAGTTCTTC
CASSLSTGASYNEQFF
>-|TRBV28|-|14|TRBJ2-7
TGTGCCAGCACCGAAGGTGGGCGGGGATACGAGCAGTACTTC
CASTEGGRGYEQYF
>-|TRBV4-1|TRBD1|20|TRBJ1-5
TGCGCCAGCAGCCAGGGCGTCGGTAGGGACAGGGGATGGAGCAATCAGCCCCAGCATTTT
CASSQGVGRDRGWSNQPQHF
>-|TRBV6-4|TRBD2|16|TRBJ2-3
TGTGCCAGCAGCAGACTAGCGGGGCTCTCCACAGATACGCAGTATTTT
CASSRLAGLSTDTQYF
>-|TRBV19|-|16|TRBJ1-1
TGTGCCAGTAGTACCCCGGCGTCGTCTCGGGGCACTGAAGCTTTCTTT
CASSTPASSRGTEAFF
>-|TRBV28|TRBD1|16|TRBJ1-5
TGTGCCAGCAGATCCTGGGACAGGGGGTCGGATCAGCCCCAGCATTTT
CASRSWDRGSDQPQHF
>-|TRBV19|TRBD1|15|TRBJ1-1
TGTGCCAGTCGGACAGGGGTGTTAATGAACACTGAAGCTTTCTTT
CASRTGVLMNTEAFF
>-|TRBV13|-|13|TRBJ2-5
TGTGCCAGCAGCCACGGGGGACAAGAGACCCAGTACTTC
CASSHGGQETQYF
>-|TRBV5-1|-|13|TRBJ1-2
TGCGCCAGCAGCTTGGACGGGTTGGAAGGGGCTGTCTTC
CASSLDGLEGAVF
>-|TRBV11-1|-|15|TRBJ1-1
TGTGCCAGCAGCGTAAGGGGAGGTGGGGACACTGAAGCTTTCTTT
CASSVRGGGDTEAFF
>-|TRBV15|TRBD2|16|TRBJ2-7
TGTGCCACCAGCGGACTAGCGGGGGGCTACTCCTACGAGCAGTACTTC
CATSGLAGGYSYEQYF
>-|TRBV4-2|-|17|TRBJ2-1
TGTGCCAGCAGCCAAGCGAAAGGGTCGCGGGGCTACAATGAGCAGTTCTTC
CASSQAKGSRGYNEQFF
>-|TRBV5-1|TRBD2|14|TRBJ2-5
TGCGCCAGCGGACCGGGGACTACCCAAGAGACCCAGTACTTC
CASGPGTTQETQYF
>-|TRBV19|-|14|TRBJ2-5
TGTGCCAGTAGATCTGCGAGGGCGGGGGCGACCCAGTACTTC
CASRSARAGATQYF
>-|TRBV29-1|-|14|TRBJ2-2
TGCAGCGCTGGGGCTGGGGCGAACACCGGGGAGCTGTTTTTT
CSAGAGANTGELFF
>-|TRBV6-1|-|14|TRBJ2-7
TGTGCCAGCAGTGTGAGCTATAAATTCTACGAGCAGTACTTC
CASSVSYKFYEQYF
>-|TRBV10-2|-|15|TRBJ1-1
TGCGCCAGCAGCGCACAGACGACAGGTCCGGCTGAAGCTTTCTTT
CASSAQTTGPAEAFF
>once|TRBV7-8|TRBD2|16|TRBJ2-1
TGTGCCAGCAGCTTAGCATACCGCGGGGGGGCGAATGAGCAGTTCTTC
CASSLAYRGGANEQFF
>-|TRBV4-2|TRBD2|16|TRBJ2-3
TGTGCCAGCAGCCAAGGTCTGCGGGGGATCACAGATACGCAGTATTTT
CASSQGLRGITDTQYF